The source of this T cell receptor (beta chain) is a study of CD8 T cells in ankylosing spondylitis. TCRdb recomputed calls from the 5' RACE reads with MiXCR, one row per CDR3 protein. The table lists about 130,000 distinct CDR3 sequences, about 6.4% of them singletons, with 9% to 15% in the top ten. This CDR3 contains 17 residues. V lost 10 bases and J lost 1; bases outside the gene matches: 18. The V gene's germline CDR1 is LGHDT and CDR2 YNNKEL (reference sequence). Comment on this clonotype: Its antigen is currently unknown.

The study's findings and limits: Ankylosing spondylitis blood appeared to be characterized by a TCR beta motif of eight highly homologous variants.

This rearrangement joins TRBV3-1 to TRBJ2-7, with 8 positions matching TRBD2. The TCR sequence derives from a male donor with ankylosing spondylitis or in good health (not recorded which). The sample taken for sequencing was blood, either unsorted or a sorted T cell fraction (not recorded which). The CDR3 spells CATCEAYAGGGSYEQYF. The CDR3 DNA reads TGTGCCACCTGCGAAGCTTATGCGGGAGGAGGTTCCTACGAGCAGTACTTC.